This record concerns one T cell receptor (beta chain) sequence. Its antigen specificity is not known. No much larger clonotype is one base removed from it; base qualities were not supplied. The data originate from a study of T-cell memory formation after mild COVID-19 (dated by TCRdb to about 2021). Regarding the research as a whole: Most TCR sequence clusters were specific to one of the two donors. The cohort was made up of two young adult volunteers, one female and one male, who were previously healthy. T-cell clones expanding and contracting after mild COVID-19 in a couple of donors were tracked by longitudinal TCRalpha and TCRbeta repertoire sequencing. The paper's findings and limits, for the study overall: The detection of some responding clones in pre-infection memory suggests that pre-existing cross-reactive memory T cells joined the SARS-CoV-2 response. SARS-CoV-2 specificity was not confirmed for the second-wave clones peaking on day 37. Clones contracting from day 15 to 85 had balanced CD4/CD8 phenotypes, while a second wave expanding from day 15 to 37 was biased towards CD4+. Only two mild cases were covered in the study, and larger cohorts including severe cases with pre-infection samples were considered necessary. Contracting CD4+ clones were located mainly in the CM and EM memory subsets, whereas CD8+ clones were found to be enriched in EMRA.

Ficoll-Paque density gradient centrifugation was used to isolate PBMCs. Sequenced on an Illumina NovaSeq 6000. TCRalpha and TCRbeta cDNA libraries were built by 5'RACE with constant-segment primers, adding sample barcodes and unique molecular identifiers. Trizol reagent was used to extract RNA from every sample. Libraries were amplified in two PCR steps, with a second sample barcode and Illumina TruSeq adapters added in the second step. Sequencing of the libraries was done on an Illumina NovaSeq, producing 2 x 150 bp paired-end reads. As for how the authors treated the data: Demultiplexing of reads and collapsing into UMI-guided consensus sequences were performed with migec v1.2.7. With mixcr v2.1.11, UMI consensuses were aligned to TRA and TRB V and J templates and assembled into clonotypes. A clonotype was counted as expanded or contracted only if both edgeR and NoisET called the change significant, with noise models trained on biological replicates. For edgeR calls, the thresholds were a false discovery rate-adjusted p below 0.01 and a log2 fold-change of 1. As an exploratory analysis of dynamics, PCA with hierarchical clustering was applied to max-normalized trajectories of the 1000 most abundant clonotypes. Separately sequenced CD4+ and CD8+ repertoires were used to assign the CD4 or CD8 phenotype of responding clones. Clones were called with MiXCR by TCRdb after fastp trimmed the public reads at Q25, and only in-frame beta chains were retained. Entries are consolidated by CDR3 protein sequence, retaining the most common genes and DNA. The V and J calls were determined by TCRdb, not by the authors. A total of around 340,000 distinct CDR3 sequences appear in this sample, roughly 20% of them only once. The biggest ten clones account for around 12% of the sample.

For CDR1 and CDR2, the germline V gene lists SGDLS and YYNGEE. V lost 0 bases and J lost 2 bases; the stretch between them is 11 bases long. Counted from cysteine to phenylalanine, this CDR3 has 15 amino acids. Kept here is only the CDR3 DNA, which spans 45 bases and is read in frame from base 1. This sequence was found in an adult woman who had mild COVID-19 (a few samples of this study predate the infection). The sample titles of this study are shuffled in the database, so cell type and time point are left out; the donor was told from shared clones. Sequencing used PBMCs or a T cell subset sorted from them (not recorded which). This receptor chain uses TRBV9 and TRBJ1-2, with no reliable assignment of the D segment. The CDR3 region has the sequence CASSVDPGQNYGYTF. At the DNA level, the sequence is TGTGCCAGCAGCGTAGACCCCGGGCAGAACTATGGCTACACCTTC.